This T cell receptor beta chain was recovered during a study of CD8 T cells in Susac syndrome. The authors carried out high-throughput sequencing of TCR beta. They applied it to CD8+ and CD4+ T cells obtained from blood. Stable or active relapsing-remitting multiple sclerosis, untreated and meeting revised McDonald criteria, defined the controls. A quantity of roughly 0.5 to 1 ug RNA underwent reverse transcription using random hexamers. The method of amplification for TCR beta CDR3 was immunoSEQ multiplex PCR, covering 54 Vbeta and 13 Jbeta. A single record per CDR3 protein comes from TCRdb applying MiXCR to the immunoSEQ multiplex PCR reads. This table has fewer than 200,000 distinct CDR3 sequences, 85% to 95% appearing once. In germline, CDR1 is SGHAT, CDR2 FQNNGV. This CDR3 region has 16 residues. The V gene end was trimmed by 1 base and the J gene end by 4 bases; junction bases not matched to a gene: 9.

The receptor was isolated from a human donor with multiple sclerosis. The sequenced sample consisted of CD8+ T cells from PBMCs. The V call is TRBV11-2, the J call TRBJ2-7; 8 bases match TRBD2. The CDR3 nucleotides read TGTGCCAGCAGCTTAGGAGCGGGAGAGCTTGGATACGAGCAGTACTTC. Translated: CASSLGAGELGYEQYF.